The 20 T cell receptor beta chains listed next were all sequenced from one sample in a study of blood T cell repertoires in COVID-19. The data were produced by immunoSEQ multiplex PCR, yet TCRdb's version contains in-frame clones alone and is incomplete. Of 150,000 to 200,000 clones listed, about 82% are singletons. The source material was peripheral blood. All receptors derive from a man in his 70s with active or convalescent COVID-19.

This clone appeared once. The chain recombines TRBV5-1 with TRBJ2-7; 12 bases match TRBD2. Unmatched junction bases numbered 20, after V lost 3 bases and J lost 7 bases. CDR1 and CDR2 (germline): SGHRS, YFSETQ. The CDR3 is 19 residues long. In DNA form, the CDR3 reads TGCGCCAGCAGCTCAGAAAGGACTAGCGGGAAGCGCCCTACGTGGGAGCAGTACTTC. Translating gives CASSSERTSGKRPTWEQYF.

The chain is built from TRBV10-3 and TRBJ1-6; D ambiguous. This CDR3 region has 13 residues. In germline, CDR1 is ENHRY, CDR2 SYGVKD. The V gene lost 7 bases and the J gene lost 6 bases, with 10 bases spanning the gap. CDR3 protein: CAITATGNSPLHF. The CDR3 DNA follows: TGTGCCATCACTGCGACGGGTAATTCACCCCTCCACTTT.

The chain combines TRBV5-3 with TRBJ2-5; 8 bases are a match to TRBD1. TRBV5-3 is placed among ORFs of uncertain function. The CDR3 is 17 residues long. J was trimmed by 2 bases and V by 4 bases; bases with no gene match: 13. The CDR3 protein is CARSQTADRQGQETQYF. CDR3 sequence (DNA): TGTGCCAGAAGCCAAACTGCCGACCGACAGGGGCAAGAGACCCAGTACTTC.

This chain links TRBV14 with TRBJ1-4, with 9 bases aligning to TRBD1. The junction had 2 bases not matched to a gene; V was cut back by 4 bases and J by 5 bases. Per germline, CDR1 SGHDN and CDR2 FVKESK. The CDR3 runs 14 residues. The chain's CDR3 is CASSPGTGNEKLFF. In DNA form, the CDR3 reads TGTGCCAGCAGCCCCGGGACAGGGAATGAAAAACTGTTTTTT.

The table lists this clone with a few counts. V usage is TRBV6-2 or TRBV6-3 and J usage is TRBJ1-2, with a possible D match to TRBD1 (6 bases). Per germline, CDR1 MNHEY and CDR2 SVGEGT. The CDR3 has 14 amino acids. The V gene lost 5 bases and the J gene lost 6 bases, with 16 bases spanning the gap. The CDR3 reads CASSPRGAVHGYTF. The CDR3 DNA is TGTGCCAGCAGTCCGCGGGGGGCGGTACATGGCTACACCTTC.

The chain has TRBV7-2 and TRBJ2-3; 7 positions agree with TRBD2. CDR1 and CDR2 (germline): SGHTA, FQGNSA. The CDR3 is 15 amino acids. After removal of 5 bases from V and 0 bases from J, the junction contained 5 bases not matched to a gene. CDR3: CASSPPGLSTDTQYF. The CDR3 coding sequence is TGTGCCAGCAGCCCTCCGGGACTAAGCACAGATACGCAGTATTTT.

As to this clone: This may arise from a read error, as a much more abundant clone is one base away. The V call is TRBV6-5, the J call TRBJ1-6, with TRBD1 as a possible D gene (6 bases). CDR3 length: 13 residues. Deletions cut 7 bases from V and 6 bases from J, with 10 bases between. Germline lookup yields CDR1 MNHEY and CDR2 SVGAGI. CDR3 amino acids: CASKGDVNSPLHF. In DNA, the CDR3 is TGTGCCAGCAAGGGGGACGTTAATTCACCCCTCCACTTT.

In its sample, this clone was seen once. V gene TRBV5-4 combines with J gene TRBJ2-5; possibly TRBD2 for D (5 bases). Germline lookup yields CDR1 SGHNT and CDR2 YYREEE (reference sequence). This CDR3 is built from 13 residues. Trimming pared 4 bases from V and 3 bases from J, leaving 10 bases between. Here the CDR3 reads CASSLGLEETQYF. Written as DNA, the CDR3 is TGTGCCAGCAGCCTCGGACTTGAAGAGACCCAGTACTTC. Complete variable domain (other parts from reference TRBV5-4 and TRBJ2-5): ETGVTQSPTHLIKTRGQQVTLRCSSQSGHNTVSWYQQALGQGPQFIFQYYREEENGRGNFPPRFSGLQFPNYSSELNVNALELDDSALYLCASSLGLEETQYFGPGTRLLVL.

V usage is TRBV6-5 and J usage is TRBJ1-1; D might be TRBD1 (5 bases). The CDR3 consists of 14 residues. The V gene's germline CDR1 is MNHEY and CDR2 SVGAGI. Trimming pared 6 bases from V and 2 bases from J, leaving 13 bases between. The CDR3 DNA is TGTGCCAGCAGCCTATACGGGACTAACACTGAAGCTTTCTTT. Translation gives CASSLYGTNTEAFF.

The rearrangement joins TRBV5-1 to TRBJ2-7; TRBD2 matches 11 bases. This CDR3 is 14 amino acids long. V was clipped by 4 bases and J by 2 bases; unmatched bases: 2. Germline CDR1 reads SGHRS; CDR2 reads YFSETQ. DNA for the CDR3: TGCGCCAGCAGCACGACTAGCGGGGCCTACGAGCAGTACTTC. It yields the protein CASSTTSGAYEQYF.

V and J are TRBV6-5 and TRBJ1-4; 8 nucleotides line up with TRBD1. Trimming took 5 bases from V and 7 from J; bases not matched to a gene: 9. CDR1 is MNHEY and CDR2 is SVGAGI in the germline V gene. The CDR3 has 15 amino acids. CDR3 region: CASSSGQGGFEKLFF. The CDR3 nucleotides read TGTGCCAGCAGTAGCGGACAGGGAGGTTTTGAAAAACTGTTTTTT.

This clone was detected a few times. The genes are TRBV3-1 (or the pseudogene TRBV3-2) and TRBJ1-6, with no clear D. Trimming removed 3 bases at V and 9 bases at J, with 21 bases between. There are 17 residues in the CDR3. Per germline, CDR1 LGHDT and CDR2 YNNKEL (reference sequence). Here the CDR3 DNA reads TGTGCCAGCAGCCATGGAGCGCCTTCTCCGTCTCGTTCACCCCTCCACTTT. It encodes CASSHGAPSPSRSPLHF.

In this sample, this clone turned up once. This sample includes further DNA sequences coding for the same CDR3. The gene calls are TRBV4-1 and TRBJ2-7; D is possibly TRBD2 (5 bases). The V end was cut by 4 bases, the J end by 6 bases, with 16 bases between. From germline, CDR1 is MGHRA and CDR2 YSYEKL. CDR3 length equals 14 residues. The CDR3 region is CASSPGSRAGEQYF. Here the CDR3 DNA reads TGCGCCAGCAGCCCTGGATCGCGGGCGGGCGAGCAGTACTTC.

In DNA, the CDR3 is TGTGCCAGCAGTGAATTACAGGGATCGGGCGGCTACACCTTC. Translated, it gives CASSELQGSGGYTF. The V gene is TRBV6-1, the J gene TRBJ1-2, with D perhaps matching TRBD1 (6 bases). Germline CDR1 and CDR2: MNHNS and SASEGT. V lost 2 bases and J 8 bases, leaving 15 bases between the germline ends. The CDR3 loop spans 14 amino acids.

The chain has TRBV5-1 and TRBJ1-2, with 12 bases fitting TRBD1. Germline CDR1 reads SGHRS; CDR2 reads YFSETQ. V gave up 4 bases and J gave up 6 bases; unmatched junction bases: 4. This CDR3 has 14 residues. This chain's CDR3 is CASSRDRGPDGYTF. The DNA of the CDR3 is TGCGCCAGCAGCAGGGACAGGGGGCCGGATGGCTACACCTTC.

In its sample, this clone was seen a few times. The chain combines TRBV6-5 with TRBJ1-2; D perhaps matches TRBD1 (6 bases). Germline loops: CDR1 MNHEY, CDR2 SVGAGI. The CDR3 sequence is 14 residues long. V was trimmed by 4 bases and J by 7 bases, leaving 16 bases between them. The CDR3 DNA sequence: TGTGCCAGCAGTTGGCAGGACAGCGATCGTGGCTACACCTTC. Translating gives CASSWQDSDRGYTF.

The CDR3 region has the DNA TGTGCCAGCAGCTCTAGGCTCTACGAGCAGTACTTC. It is translated as CASSSRLYEQYF. The chain employs TRBV3-1 (or the pseudogene TRBV3-2) and TRBJ2-7; D is unclear. CDR3 length: 12 amino acids. CDR1 is LGHDT, CDR2 YNNKEL, per germline (reference sequence). Trimming shortened V by 5 bases and J by 3 bases, and 8 bases separated the two germline ends.

The rearrangement joins TRBV19 to TRBJ1-5, with 7 bases lining up with TRBD1. From germline, CDR1 is LNHDA and CDR2 SQIVND (reference sequence). The CDR3 totals 13 residues. After removal of 5 bases from V and 6 bases from J, the junction contained 4 bases not matched to a gene. In nucleotides, the CDR3 is TGTGCCAGTAGTTCACAGGGGATTCAGCCCCAGCATTTT. Translating it yields CASSSQGIQPQHF.

Written as DNA, the CDR3 is TGCGCCAGCAGCTATGGACAGGGCAATACAGATACGCAGTATTTT. This translates into CASSYGQGNTDTQYF. The chain links TRBV5-1 to TRBJ2-3; 8 nucleotides match TRBD1. This CDR3 comprises 15 residues. Germline V lookup: CDR1 SGHRS, CDR2 YFSETQ. The V gene end was trimmed by 3 bases and the J gene end by 3 bases; junction bases not matched to a gene: 6.

CDR3 in DNA: TGTGCCATCAGTGAGACCCGGACAGGGGGGACAACTAATGAAAAACTGTTTTTT. Translated, it gives CAISETRTGGTTNEKLFF. The chain carries TRBV10-3 and TRBJ1-4; 10 bases align to TRBD1. This CDR3 is built from 18 residues. V was pared by 2 bases and J by 0 bases, with 6 bases of the junction left unmatched. The germline V gene has CDR1 ENHRY and CDR2 SYGVKD.